These 21 T cell receptor beta chains came from one sample sequenced in a study of spatial heterogeneity in lung cancer. As for time point: sample taken at primary tumor resection. These receptors' antigens are unknown. Study results and limitations: Counts of expanded alpha and beta TCRs within tumors tracked the tumor nonsynonymous mutation count.

TCRdb reprocessed the 5' RACE reads with MiXCR, giving one entry per CDR3 protein. The sample holds more than 10,000 distinct CDR3 sequences, about 15% seen once. Sequencing used lung tumor tissue, obtained at surgery. Receptors originate from a male donor with early-stage non-small cell lung cancer.

Ten or more counts support this clonotype. The chain has TRBV7-2 and TRBJ2-2; the match to TRBD2 covers 9 bases. Germline values: CDR1 SGHTA, CDR2 FQGNSA. Trimming at V came to 5 bases and at J to 3 bases, leaving 10 bases not matched to a gene. The CDR3 is 17 amino acids. The CDR3 is CASSPAPSGVYTGELFF. The CDR3 region has the DNA TGTGCCAGCAGCCCCGCTCCTAGCGGGGTATACACCGGGGAGCTGTTTTTT.

The table lists this clonotype with many counts. The CDR3 DNA is TGTGCCAGCAGCTTAAGATTGAGCCGAGAGACCCAGTACTTC. It translates to CASSLRLSRETQYF. The chain recombines TRBV7-2 with TRBJ2-5; D unclear. The V gene lost 2 bases and the J gene lost 4 bases, with 11 bases spanning the gap. The CDR3 covers 14 residues. The V gene's germline CDR1 is SGHTA and CDR2 FQGNSA.

The chain employs TRBV29-1 and TRBJ2-3; 7 nucleotides agree with TRBD2. Germline CDR1 SQVTM, CDR2 ANQGSEA. With V trimmed by 6 bases and J by 1 base, 4 bases remained unmatched. CDR3 length: 13 amino acids. CDR3 sequence (DNA): TGCAGCGTGGCGGGGAGGGGCACAGATACGCAGTATTTT. Protein sequence: CSVAGRGTDTQYF.

This chain uses TRBV6-6 with TRBJ2-3; TRBD2 might be the D (5 bases). The CDR3 consists of 13 residues. Germline V gives CDR1 MNHNY, CDR2 SVGAGI (reference sequence). Trimming pared 6 bases from V and 4 bases from J, leaving 11 bases between. CDR3 amino acids: CASSLRGSDTQYF. CDR3 bases: TGTGCCAGCAGCTTACGGGGTTCAGATACGCAGTATTTT.

In its sample, this clonotype was seen many times. The CDR3 reads CASSFQGGSSYNEQFF. The CDR3 coding sequence is TGCGCCAGCAGCTTCCAAGGGGGGAGCTCCTACAATGAGCAGTTCTTC. The chain has TRBV5-1 and TRBJ2-1; D tentatively reads TRBD1 or TRBD2 (6 bases each). The V end was cut by 2 bases, the J end by 0 bases, with 12 bases between. This CDR3 is 16 amino acids long. CDR1 SGHRS and CDR2 YFSETQ come from the germline V gene.

In this sample, this clonotype turned up many times. The J gene is TRBJ2-1, the V gene TRBV11-2; 9 bases agree with TRBD1. This CDR3 is built from 14 residues. J lost 10 bases, V lost 5 bases, and 9 bases had no gene match. Per the germline V gene, CDR1 is SGHAT and CDR2 is FQNNGV. CDR3 nucleotide sequence: TGTGCCAGCAGCCCCACGGGACAGGGCCACGAGCAGTTCTTC. It is translated as CASSPTGQGHEQFF.

The chain is built from TRBV12-3 or TRBV12-4 and TRBJ1-1; 8 bases are a match to TRBD1. V shed 3 bases and J 4 bases; nucleotides not matched to a gene: 10. This CDR3 comprises 16 residues. CDR3: CASSFPPGQGTTEAFF. In DNA, the CDR3 is TGTGCCAGCAGTTTTCCACCCGGACAGGGTACCACTGAAGCTTTCTTT.

By share, this clonotype ranks as medium-sized. The chain uses TRBV10-1 and TRBJ2-2; 12 positions match TRBD2. CDR3 length: 18 residues. Trimming took 7 bases from V and 3 from J; bases not matched to a gene: 12. CDR1 is WNHNN and CDR2 is SYGVQD in the germline V gene (reference sequence). The CDR3 nucleotides read TGCGCCAGCACCCGATCGCCTAGCGGGAGGGATGACACCGGGGAGCTGTTTTTT. As protein: CASTRSPSGRDDTGELFF.

Judged by abundance, this clonotype is medium-sized (0.01 to 0.1%). The rearrangement joins TRBV9 to TRBJ1-5, with a tentative D call TRBD1 (5 bases). Germline V CDR1 and CDR2: SGDLS, YYNGEE. Trimming took 1 base from V and 5 from J, leaving 19 bases between them. The CDR3 covers 17 residues. The CDR3 bases are TGTGCCAGCAGCGTATCTCCCCTACCAGGGTCGGATCAGCCCCAGCATTTT. It is translated as CASSVSPLPGSDQPQHF.

CDR3: CASSLITSGLRAGANVLTF. DNA for the CDR3: TGTGCCAGCAGTTTAATTACTAGCGGGCTTAGGGCTGGGGCCAACGTCCTGACTTTC. The rearrangement uses TRBV12-3 or TRBV12-4 and TRBJ2-6, with 9 bases that match TRBD2. The V and J ends lost 2 bases and 2 bases, in that order; junction bases with no gene match: 10. CDR3 size: 19 residues.

The table lists this clonotype with many counts. The chain has TRBV2 and TRBJ2-3; 8 bases are shared with TRBD2. There are 13 residues in the CDR3. Germline V gives CDR1 SNHLY, CDR2 FYNNEI. With V trimmed by 6 bases and J by 8 bases, 7 bases remained unmatched. The chain's CDR3 is CASRTGGRSTQYF. The CDR3 DNA reads as TGTGCCAGCAGGACGGGAGGGAGGAGTACGCAGTATTTT.

This clonotype was seen many times. The chain couples TRBV27 to TRBJ1-2, with D perhaps matching TRBD1 (5 bases). The length of the CDR3 is 14 residues. The germline V and J ends were trimmed by 0 bases and 3 bases, with 8 bases remaining between them. Germline V gene sequence: CDR1 MNHEY, CDR2 SMNVEV (reference sequence). The CDR3 region is CASSLSWGYYGYTF. Written as DNA, the CDR3 is TGTGCCAGCAGTTTATCGTGGGGCTACTATGGCTACACCTTC.

The chain carries TRBV11-3 and TRBJ2-3; TRBD2 agrees at 8 bases. With V trimmed by 4 bases and J by 6 bases, 9 bases remained unmatched. Germline V gene lookup returns CDR1 SGHNT and CDR2 YENEEA. The CDR3 spans 15 residues. The CDR3 reads CASSSGGGRSDTQYF. CDR3 sequence (DNA): TGTGCCAGCAGCTCGGGGGGCGGGAGGTCGGATACGCAGTATTTT.

This clonotype was observed many times. The chain links TRBV7-9 to TRBJ2-1; D may correspond to TRBD1 or TRBD2 (5 bases each). The CDR3 has 16 amino acids. CDR1 is SEHNR, CDR2 FQNEAQ, per germline (reference sequence). V was shortened by 2 bases and J by 8 bases, with 19 bases between the two germline ends. The CDR3 DNA follows: TGTGCCAGCAGCTTAAGAGGCGTTGGGGCCGGGGATGAGCAGTTCTTC. Its protein product is CASSLRGVGAGDEQFF.

This clonotype was recorded at least ten times. In nucleotides, the CDR3 is TGTGCCAGCAGCCCGGGACCCAACTACGAGCAGTACTTC. Protein product: CASSPGPNYEQYF. The J gene is TRBJ2-7, the V gene TRBV7-6, with D possibly being TRBD1 or TRBD2 (5 bases each). V was shortened by 5 bases and J by 3 bases, with 11 bases between the two germline ends. Germline CDR1 is SGHVS and CDR2 is FNYEAQ. This CDR3 is built from 13 residues.

The chain combines TRBV7-6 with TRBJ1-1; perhaps TRBD1 as D (5 bases). The germline gives CDR1 SGHVS, CDR2 FNYEAQ. V was cut by 0 bases and J by 6 bases, with 11 bases left in between. This CDR3 is built from 14 residues. The CDR3 DNA follows: TGTGCCAGCAGCTTAGCGGGCCGGGACGCTGAAGCTTTCTTT. Translation gives CASSLAGRDAEAFF.

The chain employs TRBV6-1 and TRBJ1-6, with TRBD1 as a possible D gene (5 bases). This CDR3 has 14 residues. The ends were cut back, 2 bases at V and 10 bases at J, with 12 bases in the middle. From germline, CDR1 is MNHNS and CDR2 SASEGT. The CDR3 is CASSEISTGSPLHF. The CDR3 DNA reads TGTGCCAGCAGTGAAATCAGTACAGGCTCACCCCTCCACTTT.

The J gene is TRBJ1-3, the V gene TRBV5-1; no clear D. Trimming shortened V by 3 bases and J by 4 bases, and 14 bases separated the two germline ends. Germline V lookup: CDR1 SGHRS, CDR2 YFSETQ. There are 15 residues in the CDR3. In DNA, the CDR3 is TGCGCCAGCAGCTCCGGACGGTTCGGGGGAAACACCATATATTTT. Amino acid sequence: CASSSGRFGGNTIYF.

This clonotype was seen repeatedly, ten times or more. This rearrangement joins TRBV19 to TRBJ2-3; the D gene is possibly TRBD1 (6 bases). V lost 0 bases, J lost 3 bases, and 13 bases lay in between. The CDR3 is 16 amino acids. Germline V gene data show CDR1 as LNHDA and CDR2 as SQIVND (reference sequence). In DNA, the CDR3 is TGTGCCAGTAGTATAGATCTGTTCAGGGGAACAGATACGCAGTATTTT. Translating gives CASSIDLFRGTDTQYF.

This clonotype was seen many times. The V and J genes are TRBV24-1 and TRBJ2-3, with 9 bases matching TRBD1. The V gene end was trimmed by 0 bases and the J gene end by 5 bases; junction bases not matched to a gene: 5. Germline V gene sequence: CDR1 KGHDR, CDR2 SFDVKD. This CDR3 is built from 16 residues. Written as DNA, the CDR3 is TGTGCCACCAGTGATTTGCGGGGACAGGGAGGAGATACGCAGTATTTT. Translation gives CATSDLRGQGGDTQYF.

The sample holds many counts of this clonotype. V and J are TRBV6-5 and TRBJ1-2; TRBD1 aligns across 10 bases. The length of the CDR3 is 13 residues. J lost 7 bases, V lost 5 bases, and 4 bases had no gene match. Germline loops: CDR1 MNHEY, CDR2 SVGAGI. In nucleotides, the CDR3 is TGTGCCAGCAGTGGACAGGGGGTCATTGGCTACACCTTC. Its protein is CASSGQGVIGYTF.